The clone carrying this T cell receptor (beta chain) has at least ten counts. Through a sample-barcoded 5' primer and a J-beta primer mix, a second PCR was run for roughly 6 to 12 cycles. TCRdb called the 5' RACE reads again in MiXCR, with one record for every CDR3 protein. In the table there are 500,000 to 700,000 distinct CDR3 sequences, roughly 30% of which are singletons. This entry belongs to a study of blood T cells in healthy people across ages. Trimming cost V 7 bases and J 0 bases, with 12 bases left between them. Per the germline V gene, CDR1 is SQVTM and CDR2 is ANQGSEA. The CDR3 is 13 amino acids.

This chain links TRBV29-1 with TRBJ1-1; a weak D match, TRBD1 (6 bases). The sequencing sample was made of blood. This receptor was taken from a woman over 75 in good health. This CDR3 reads CSASTGMNTEAFF. As DNA, the CDR3 is TGCAGCGCTTCGACAGGTATGAACACTGAAGCTTTCTTT.